This T cell receptor beta chain was observed in a study of T cell responses to AZD1222 COVID-19 vaccine. The germline CDR1 and CDR2 sequences are LGHDT and YNNKEL (reference sequence). The CDR3 totals 16 residues. The junction had 9 bases not matched to a gene; V was cut back by 5 bases and J by 7 bases. Sequencing used immunoSEQ multiplex PCR; TCRdb keeps in-frame clones, though not all of them. The sample lists around 120,000 clones, roughly 87% seen once, with roughly 7.4% in the top ten. The chain combines TRBV3-1 (or the pseudogene TRBV3-2) with TRBJ2-1; TRBD2 matches at 12 bases. The sequence derives from an adult in good health. This specimen was peripheral blood, taken on day 0 of AZD1222 vaccination. CDR3 residues: CASSETAGTSGNEQFF. In DNA, the CDR3 is TGTGCCAGCAGCGAGACGGCAGGGACTAGCGGGAATGAGCAGTTCTTC.